Following are 15 T cell receptor beta chains from one sample sequenced in a study of beta chain features in type 1 diabetes. These receptors have no identified antigens. The entirety of the isolated RNA underwent reverse transcription, so expressed TCRB transcripts were sequenced. Method: immunoSEQ multiplex PCR; TCRdb's copy keeps in-frame clones and lacks some. Of around 280,000 clones in the sample, over 12% are singletons; the top ten hold 0.015% to 0.017%. Points from the study as a whole: Shorter TCRB CDR3s, moderately but significantly so, were found in Type 1 diabetes patients in all four CD4+ subsets.

The sample taken for sequencing was naive CD4+ T cells from blood. The origin of the receptors is a man between 18 and 35 years old with type 1 diabetes.

The chain combines TRBV4-3 with TRBJ2-2; 7 nucleotides match TRBD2. The CDR3 has 13 amino acids. Trimming cost V 0 bases and J 13 bases; bases outside gene matches: 5. Germline assignment: CDR1 LGHNA and CDR2 YSLEER. CDR3 DNA sequence: TGCGCCAGCAGCCAAGATTACAAGCGGGGGCTGTTTTTT. Amino acids: CASSQDYKRGLFF.

In its sample, this clone was seen a few times. This sequence joins TRBV5-4 and TRBJ1-2; the match to TRBD1 covers 7 bases. CDR1 and CDR2 (germline): SGHNT, YYREEE (reference sequence). The CDR3 spans 13 residues. Losses at the gene ends were 4 bases for V and 6 bases for J; bases not matched to a gene: 6. As DNA, the CDR3 is TGTGCCAGCAGCACGCCAGGGGGTGATGGCTACACCTTC. Translation: CASSTPGGDGYTF.

The rearrangement uses TRBV28 and TRBJ2-7, with TRBD1 matching over 9 bases. Trimming cost V 6 bases and J 6 bases; bases outside gene matches: 12. Germline assignment: CDR1 MDHEN and CDR2 SYDVKM. The length of the CDR3 is 15 residues. CDR3 sequence reads: CASSTTGQGQFEQYF. The CDR3 coding sequence is TGTGCCAGCAGCACTACGGGACAGGGCCAATTCGAGCAGTACTTC.

This chain uses TRBV7-2 with TRBJ2-5, with 7 bases lining up with TRBD1. Germline V gene sequence: CDR1 SGHTA, CDR2 FQGNSA. V lost 4 bases, J lost 4 bases, and 6 bases stayed unmatched. The CDR3 extends over 14 amino acids. The CDR3 nucleotides read TGTGCCAGCAGCTCCAGACAGGGCGGAGAGACCCAGTACTTC. This gives the protein CASSSRQGGETQYF.

This chain links TRBV29-1 with TRBJ2-3; weak D call: TRBD2 (6 bases). The CDR3 is 14 residues long. V was cut by 7 bases and J by 1 base, with 15 bases left in between. The V gene's germline CDR1 is SQVTM and CDR2 ANQGSEA. The CDR3 region is CSAERGIGTDTQYF. In DNA form, the CDR3 reads TGCAGCGCCGAACGGGGGATCGGCACAGATACGCAGTATTTT.

This chain uses TRBV30 with TRBJ2-7; 12 bases map to TRBD2. J gave up 5 bases and V 3 bases, and 2 bases lay outside the gene matches. CDR1 GTSNPN and CDR2 SVGIG come from the germline V gene (reference sequence). This CDR3 contains 13 residues. CDR3 DNA sequence: TGTGCCTGGAGCCGACTAGCGGGGGACGAGCAGTACTTC. This codes for CAWSRLAGDEQYF.

The V and J genes are TRBV5-4 and TRBJ2-3, with 10 bases matching TRBD2. The CDR3 totals 16 residues. Germline V gene data show CDR1 as SGHNT and CDR2 as YYREEE (reference sequence). J lost 9 bases, V lost 3 bases, and 13 bases had no gene match. The CDR3 DNA is TGTGCCAGCAGCTCTACGAGGAGCGGGGGGGCAGCAACGCAGTATTTT. The encoded protein is CASSSTRSGGAATQYF.

The gene calls are TRBV4-1 and TRBJ2-7; 12 positions match TRBD2. The CDR3 contains 15 residues. CDR1 is MGHRA and CDR2 is YSYEKL in the germline V gene. J was trimmed by 1 base and V by 3 bases; bases with no gene match: 1. The CDR3: CASSHGLAGSYEQYF. CDR3 nucleotides: TGCGCCAGCAGCCACGGACTAGCGGGGTCCTACGAGCAGTACTTC.

The V call is TRBV30, the J call TRBJ2-1; no definite D call. The CDR3 sequence is 12 residues long. The germline CDR1 and CDR2 sequences are GTSNPN and SVGIG (reference sequence). V gave up 2 bases and J gave up 6 bases, with 8 bases separating them. This CDR3 is CAWSRGVNEQFF. For the CDR3, the DNA is TGTGCCTGGAGTAGAGGAGTCAATGAGCAGTTCTTC.

This clone was observed a handful of times. The chain combines TRBV10-3 with TRBJ1-2; 8 bases align to TRBD1. The CDR3 has 14 residues. V lost 8 bases to trimming and J lost 4 bases; unmatched junction nucleotides: 9. The V gene's germline CDR1 is ENHRY and CDR2 SYGVKD. The CDR3 region is CAILDRDRGYGYTF. The CDR3 nucleotides are TGTGCCATCCTCGATCGCGACAGGGGCTATGGCTACACCTTC.

The CDR3 DNA is TGTGCCAGCAGCGGCGGTTCTATGAACACTGAAGCTTTCTTT. Translated: CASSGGSMNTEAFF. The J gene is TRBJ1-1, the V gene TRBV9; D remains unclear. The CDR3 is 14 residues long. Looked up from germline, CDR1 is SGDLS and CDR2 is YYNGEE. Deletions cut 3 bases from V and 0 bases from J, with 9 bases between.

The genes are TRBV28 and TRBJ2-7; TRBD2 might be the D (5 bases). Germline CDR1 reads MDHEN; CDR2 reads SYDVKM. The CDR3 is 14 amino acids. Trimming took off 6 bases at V and 0 bases at J, with 12 bases between the two ends. CDR3 loop: CASSPGVSSYEQYF. The CDR3 DNA reads TGTGCCAGCAGCCCCGGGGTGAGCTCCTACGAGCAGTACTTC.

The CDR3 DNA sequence: TGTGCCAGCAGCGTAGTGGGACTAGCGGGCACAGATACGCAGTATTTT. Amino acids: CASSVVGLAGTDTQYF. V gene TRBV9 combines with J gene TRBJ2-3, with 11 bases identical to TRBD2. The CDR3 sequence is 16 residues long. Germline trimming cut 0 bases from V and 1 base from J; bases unmatched to any gene: 1. Germline lookup yields CDR1 SGDLS and CDR2 YYNGEE.

The CDR3 loop reads CASGLRGKETQYF. DNA for the CDR3: TGTGCTAGTGGTTTAAGGGGGAAAGAGACCCAGTACTTC. The chain joins TRBV12-5 to TRBJ2-5; possibly TRBD1 for D (6 bases). The germline V gene encodes CDR1 LGHNT and CDR2 FRNRAP. This CDR3 has 13 residues. Trimming removed 3 bases at V and 3 bases at J, with 8 bases between.

The chain links TRBV4-2 to TRBJ2-1; 7 bases map to TRBD2. J was trimmed by 3 bases and V by 4 bases; bases with no gene match: 12. The germline V gene has CDR1 LGHNA and CDR2 YNFKEQ. The CDR3 sequence is 17 residues long. The CDR3, as DNA: TGTGCCAGCAGCCGCCCCTCGAGGCGGGAGCGCTACAATGAGCAGTTCTTC. Protein sequence: CASSRPSRRERYNEQFF.